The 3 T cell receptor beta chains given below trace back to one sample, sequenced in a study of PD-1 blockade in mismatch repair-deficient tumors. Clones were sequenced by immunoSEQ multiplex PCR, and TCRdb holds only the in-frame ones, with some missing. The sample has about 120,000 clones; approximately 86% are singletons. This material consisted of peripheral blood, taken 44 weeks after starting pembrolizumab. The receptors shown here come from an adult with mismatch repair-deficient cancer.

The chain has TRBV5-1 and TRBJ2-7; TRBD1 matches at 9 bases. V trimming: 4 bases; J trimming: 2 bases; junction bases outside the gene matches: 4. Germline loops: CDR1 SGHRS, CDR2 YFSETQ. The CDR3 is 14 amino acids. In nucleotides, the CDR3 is TGCGCCAGCAGCGCCGGGACAGGGACCTACGAGCAGTACTTC. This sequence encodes CASSAGTGTYEQYF.

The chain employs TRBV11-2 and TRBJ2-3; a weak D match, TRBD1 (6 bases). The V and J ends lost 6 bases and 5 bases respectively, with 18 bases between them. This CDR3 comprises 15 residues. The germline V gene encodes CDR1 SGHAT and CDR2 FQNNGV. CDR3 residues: CASRPRDTRGDTQYF. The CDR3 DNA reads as TGTGCCAGCAGGCCCCGGGACACCCGGGGAGATACGCAGTATTTT.

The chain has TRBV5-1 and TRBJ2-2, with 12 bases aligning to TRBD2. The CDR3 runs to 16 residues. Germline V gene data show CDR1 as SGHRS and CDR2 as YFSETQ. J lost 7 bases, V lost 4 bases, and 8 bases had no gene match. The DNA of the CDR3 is TGCGCCAGCAGCAACCTAGCGGGAGGGCGTGACGGGGAGCTGTTTTTT. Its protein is CASSNLAGGRDGELFF.